The rows below give T cell receptor beta chains drawn from one sample of a study of PD-L1 blockade in urothelial cancer. The table came from immunoSEQ multiplex PCR; TCRdb's copy has only in-frame clones and leaves some out. This table has around 40,000 clones, around four fifths appearing once. Material: PBMCs, obtained around atezolizumab (anti-PD-L1) treatment. These receptors originate from a man aged 55 to 69 with urothelial cancer. Both conserved end residues are part of each CDR3. The order of the fields is V gene, clone size, CDR3 length, D gene, J gene, CDR3 DNA, CDR3 protein. The D gene is left open where the match is weak. The size of a clone is reported for some rows only, either as once, few or many, or as a class for expanded clones.

>TRBV7-2|once|13|-|TRBJ2-7
TGTGCCAGCAGCCCAGAGTGGGCGCGCGAGCAGTACTTC
CASSPEWAREQYF
>TRBV2|-|14|TRBD2|TRBJ2-5
TGTGCCAGCAGTGAATGGCGGGAGGGGGAGACCCAGTACTTC
CASSEWREGETQYF
>TRBV19|few|15|-|TRBJ1-6
TGTGCCAGTCAGAGTGGAGGAGTTGTTGATTCACCCCTCCACTTT
CASQSGGVVDSPLHF
>TRBV27|-|18|-|TRBJ2-7
TGTGCCAGCAGTTCTTACCTTAGCGACAGGTCGAGGACCTACGAGCAGTACTTC
CASSSYLSDRSRTYEQYF
>TRBV10-1|once|16|TRBD2|TRBJ2-1
TGCGCCAGCAGTGAGTCTTCTAGCGGGAGGGCCAATGAGCAGTTCTTC
CASSESSSGRANEQFF
>TRBV5-4|-|14|TRBD2|TRBJ2-7
TGTGCCAGCAGTTTAGCGGGAGCCTCCTACGAGCAGTACTTC
CASSLAGASYEQYF
>TRBV6-6|once|14|-|TRBJ2-6
TGTGCCAGCACCACAGGGCCGGGGGCCAACGTCCTGACTTTC
CASTTGPGANVLTF
>TRBV7-9|-|14|-|TRBJ1-1
TGTGCCAGCAGCTTATCGGGATGGAACACTGAAGCTTTCTTT
CASSLSGWNTEAFF
>TRBV11-2|-|19|TRBD2|TRBJ2-5
TGTGCCAGCAGCGAGGCACGACTAGCGGCCTCTTCCATCGGAAAGACCCAGTACTTC
CASSEARLAASSIGKTQYF
>TRBV6-1|-|16|-|TRBJ1-6
TGTGCCAGCAGTGGGACCGCCTTTCGGGGGGATTCACCCCTCCACTTT
CASSGTAFRGDSPLHF
>TRBV7-9|-|13|-|TRBJ2-7
TGTGCCAGCAGCTTTGACAATGCCTACGAGCAGTACTTC
CASSFDNAYEQYF
>TRBV7-2|-|15|-|TRBJ2-7
TGTGCCAGCAGCGGTAGCGGATTTAGCTCCTACGAGCAGTACTTC
CASSGSGFSSYEQYF
>TRBV6-7|-|18|TRBD1|TRBJ1-5
TGTGCCAGCAGTTCCCCGGACAGGGTGGATTATAGCAATCAGCCCCAGCATTTT
CASSSPDRVDYSNQPQHF
>TRBV18|-|14|-|TRBJ1-1
TGTGCCAGCTCACCCTCTGGGGGGGGTACTGAAGCTTTCTTT
CASSPSGGGTEAFF
>TRBV5-1|-|15|TRBD2|TRBJ2-7
TGCGCCAGCAGCTTGGGCAGCGGGGGCGCGAACGAGCAGTACTTC
CASSLGSGGANEQYF
>TRBV6-5|-|15|TRBD2|TRBJ2-3
TGTGCCAGCTCCTTAGCGGGAGGGCCCGCAGATACGCAGTATTTT
CASSLAGGPADTQYF
>TRBV9|-|15|-|TRBJ2-7
TGTGCCAGCAGCCCCCGGGCCCCAGGGTTGGGCGAGCAGTACTTC
CASSPRAPGLGEQYF
>TRBV27|-|16|TRBD1|TRBJ2-1
TGTGCCAGCTCTACCTACCGGGACAGGGCAAACAATGAGCAGTTCTTC
CASSTYRDRANNEQFF